This TCR beta chain is from a study of blood T cell repertoires in COVID-19. Study information: The study drew acute and convalescent COVID-19 samples from the United States, Italy and Spain.

TCRdb keeps only in-frame clones here, not all; method: immunoSEQ multiplex PCR. The sample has nearly 350,000 clones; 88% are singletons. CDR3 length: 13 amino acids. Germline assignment: CDR1 MNHEY and CDR2 SMNVEV (reference sequence). The V end lost 3 bases, the J end lost 3 bases, and 8 bases lay between the germline ends. Sequencing was done on a sample of peripheral blood. The sequence was collected from an older woman with COVID-19, enrolled during active disease. The chain employs TRBV27 and TRBJ1-2; no clear D gene. CDR3 nucleotide sequence: TGTGCCAGCAGTTTTAGCAGAGACTATGGCTACACCTTC. Translated, it gives CASSFSRDYGYTF.